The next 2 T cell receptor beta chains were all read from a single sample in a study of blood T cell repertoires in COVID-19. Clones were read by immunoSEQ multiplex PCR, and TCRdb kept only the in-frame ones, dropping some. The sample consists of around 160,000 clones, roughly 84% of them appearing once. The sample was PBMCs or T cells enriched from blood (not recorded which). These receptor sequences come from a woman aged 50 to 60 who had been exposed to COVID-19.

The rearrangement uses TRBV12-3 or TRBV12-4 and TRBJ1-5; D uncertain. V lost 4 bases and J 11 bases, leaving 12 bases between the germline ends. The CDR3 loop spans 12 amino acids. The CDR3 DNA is TGTGCCAGCAGTTCCTCCCTCGGGTCCCAGCATTTT. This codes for CASSSSLGSQHF.

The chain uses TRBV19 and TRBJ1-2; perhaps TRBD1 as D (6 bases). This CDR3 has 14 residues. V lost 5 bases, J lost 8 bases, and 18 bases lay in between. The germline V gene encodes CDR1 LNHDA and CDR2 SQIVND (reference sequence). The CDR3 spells CASSPLTGLRGYTF. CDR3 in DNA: TGTGCCAGTAGTCCGCTGACAGGCCTACGGGGCTACACCTTC.